The clone carrying this T cell receptor (beta chain) was seen at least ten times. This sample was taken from a study of tumor-infiltrating lymphocytes in primary liver carcinoma. Using a constant-region primer together with ProtoScript II reverse transcriptase, TCR beta cDNA was made from 500 ng of total RNA. Three rounds of nested multiplex PCR with slightly modified ARM-PCR produced TCR beta libraries. Two initial PCR rounds of 10 to 11 cycles each paired TRBV1-TRBV30 forward primers with a C-beta reverse primer. TCRdb re-called the multiplex PCR reads with MiXCR, one entry per CDR3 protein. This table holds about 300,000 distinct CDR3 sequences, 50% to 70% found once. Germline V CDR1 and CDR2: MGHRA, YSYEKL. The V end was cut by 0 bases, the J end by 0 bases, with 8 bases between. The CDR3 has 16 amino acids. Out of unsorted whole blood came the blood RNA, and germline DNA was extracted as well.

The genes are TRBV4-1 and TRBJ1-4, with D maybe TRBD1 (5 bases). The TCR comes from a man aged 40-50 years with primary liver carcinoma and hepatitis B virus infection. Sequenced sample: peripheral blood. The CDR3: CASSQDATATNEKLFF. In DNA form, the CDR3 reads TGCGCCAGCAGCCAAGACGCGACAGCAACTAATGAAAAACTGTTTTTT.